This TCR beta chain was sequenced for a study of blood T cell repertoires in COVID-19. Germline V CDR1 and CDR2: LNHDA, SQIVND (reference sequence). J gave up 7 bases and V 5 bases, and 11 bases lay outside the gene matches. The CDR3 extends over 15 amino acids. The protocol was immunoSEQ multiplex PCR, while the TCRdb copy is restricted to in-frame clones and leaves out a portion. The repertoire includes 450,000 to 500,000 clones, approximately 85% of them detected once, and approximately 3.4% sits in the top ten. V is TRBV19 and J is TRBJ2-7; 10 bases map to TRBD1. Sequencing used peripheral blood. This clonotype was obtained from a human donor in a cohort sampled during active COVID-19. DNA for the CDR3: TGTGCCAGTAGTCCCAAGGGACAGGGGACTCGGGAGCAGTACTTC. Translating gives CASSPKGQGTREQYF. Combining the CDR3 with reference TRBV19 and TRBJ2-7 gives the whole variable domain DGGITQSPKYLFRKEGQNVTLSCEQNLNHDAMYWYRQDPGQGLRLIYYSQIVNDFQKGDIAEGYSVSREKKESFPLTVTSAQKNPTAFYLCASSPKGQGTREQYFGPGTRLTVT.